This T cell receptor (beta chain) derives from a study of T cells after yellow fever vaccination. Study-wide results and limits: On re-exposure, the response was weaker but peaked faster, at day 5 versus 15.

TCRdb redid the calling of the 5' RACE reads with MiXCR, one entry per CDR3 protein. The data show over 100,000 distinct CDR3 sequences, with around 8.6% seen just once and over 25% held by the top ten. This clonotype was counted many times. What it binds is not known. The sequence came from a man between 25 and 39 years old who received the YFV17D yellow fever vaccine. The sequencing used CD8+ T cells sorted from PBMCs, collected 45 days after the yellow fever booster vaccination.

The CDR3, as DNA: TGTGCCAGCAGTTACTCGGGGATTTATGAGCAGTTCTTC. Translation gives CASSYSGIYEQFF. The chain carries TRBV6-5 and TRBJ2-1; D gene ambiguous. Per the germline V gene, CDR1 is MNHEY and CDR2 is SVGAGI. This CDR3 is 13 amino acids long. Trimming took 0 bases from V and 8 from J, leaving 8 bases between them.